These 3 T cell receptor beta chains were sequenced from one sample in a study of human T cells and chemical hapten exposure. Each CDR3 protein gets one entry after TCRdb re-called the RACE reads with MiXCR. The sample comprises about 110,000 distinct CDR3 sequences, 9% to 9.5% of which are singletons, and approximately 3% rests with the top ten. As to time point: patch test 2, 6 weeks after DPC sensitization. Treatment defined: therapeutic diphenylcyclopropenone sensitization with weekly scalp DPC. Sample: whole blood, taken in connection with sensitization to the hapten diphenylcyclopropenone (DPC). These receptors all stem from a woman aged 40 to 55 with alopecia areata. Some clones in this sample may be carry-over from other donors' samples.

This clonotype has only a few counts. The chain couples TRBV7-2 to TRBJ2-1; TRBD2 agrees at 8 bases. Germline lookup yields CDR1 SGHTA and CDR2 FQGNSA. This CDR3 spans 19 amino acids. Germline trimming cut 8 bases from V and 1 base from J; bases unmatched to any gene: 19. The CDR3 is CASRGGPKLRGESYNEQFF. The CDR3 nucleotides are TGTGCCAGCCGAGGAGGTCCGAAGCTGCGGGGGGAATCCTACAATGAGCAGTTCTTC.

This clonotype was seen ten or more times. V gene TRBV6-2 or TRBV6-3 combines with J gene TRBJ2-2; 8 nucleotides align to TRBD1. The CDR3 runs 15 residues. Trimming at V came to 7 bases and at J to 2 bases, leaving 6 bases not matched to a gene. The V gene's germline CDR1 is MNHEY and CDR2 SVGEGT. CDR3 DNA sequence: TGTGCCAGCATCTCAGGGGGCGCCAACACCGGGGAGCTGTTTTTT. This translates into CASISGGANTGELFF.

This clonotype has only a few counts. This rearrangement joins TRBV20-1 to TRBJ2-1; maybe TRBD1 (6 bases). Trimming removed 0 bases from V and 2 bases from J, with 11 bases in between. The CDR3 consists of 15 residues. CDR1 is DFQATT, CDR2 SNEGSKA, per germline (reference sequence). For the CDR3, the DNA is TGCAGTGCTAGAGATTTAGGACAGCCCTACAATGAGCAGTTCTTC. Encoded protein: CSARDLGQPYNEQFF.